The present T cell receptor beta chain was sequenced within a study of T cells in Graves' hyperthyroidism and ophthalmopathy. The study's findings and limits: Blood shared most expanded thyroid clonotypes above 0.001.

Many counts were recorded for this clonotype. The antigen remains undetermined. The V and J ends lost 3 bases and 8 bases respectively, with 16 bases between them. The V gene's germline CDR1 is MNHNS and CDR2 SASEGT. The CDR3 has 14 residues. Amplification of TCR beta CDR3 regions used RNA as the template. HTBI primers were used for first-round RT-PCR of the TCR CDR3. TCRdb analysed the multiplex PCR reads with MiXCR anew, one entry per CDR3 protein. The sample lists about 530,000 distinct CDR3 sequences; 17% were seen once. The gene calls are TRBV6-1 and TRBJ1-1; D not resolved. The sample comprised blood. The origin of this receptor is a young woman with Graves' ophthalmopathy. CDR3 residues: CASSELDRASEAFF. DNA for the CDR3: TGTGCCAGCAGTGAGTTGGATAGGGCCTCAGAAGCTTTCTTT.